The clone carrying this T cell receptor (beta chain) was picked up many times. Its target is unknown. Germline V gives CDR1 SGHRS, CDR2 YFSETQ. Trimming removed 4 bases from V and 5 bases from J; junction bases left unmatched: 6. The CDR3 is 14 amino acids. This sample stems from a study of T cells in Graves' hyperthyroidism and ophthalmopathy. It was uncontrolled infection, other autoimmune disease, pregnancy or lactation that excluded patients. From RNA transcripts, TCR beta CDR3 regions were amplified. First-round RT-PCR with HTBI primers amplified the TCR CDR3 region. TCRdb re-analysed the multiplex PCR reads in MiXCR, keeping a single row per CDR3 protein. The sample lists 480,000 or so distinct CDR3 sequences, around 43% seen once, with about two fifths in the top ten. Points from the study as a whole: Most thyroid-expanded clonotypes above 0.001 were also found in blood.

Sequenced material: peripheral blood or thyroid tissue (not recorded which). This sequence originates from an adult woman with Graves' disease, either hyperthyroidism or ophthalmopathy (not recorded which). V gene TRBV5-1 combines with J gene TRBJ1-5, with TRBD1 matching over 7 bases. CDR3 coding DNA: TGCGCCAGCAGCCCAGGGGGGGACGATCAGCCCCAGCATTTT. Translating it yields CASSPGGDDQPQHF.